This T cell receptor (beta chain) comes out of a study of cytomegalovirus exposure and HLA in healthy donors. General study findings and limits: Later examination showed HLA-associated TCR beta chains had greater clonal expansion than equally common others. In a later analysis, 15,000 to 20,000 TCR beta sequences were associated with HLA alleles at 0.05 false discovery rate. Later work found most CMV-associated TCR beta chains apparently HLA-restricted.

Comment on this clone: Its cognate antigen is unknown.

The germline CDR1 and CDR2 sequences are SQVTM and ANQGSEA. This CDR3 region has 12 residues. The ends were cut back, 7 bases at V and 1 base at J, with 9 bases in the middle. In the PCR, 60 Vbeta and 13 Jbeta primers were used. Authors' analysis steps: An analysis performed later counted about 80 million unique TCR beta chains (around 11 million of them shared). Sequenced by immunoSEQ multiplex PCR; TCRdb stores in-frame clones only, minus some. Clonal size and the V and J genes are those of that table, whereas D and trimming came from the DNA. The sample yields around 170,000 clones, 65% to 80% seen once.

The sequence was collected from a middle-aged woman in good health and CMV-seropositive. Sequencing was performed on PBMCs. The chain joins TRBV29-1 to TRBJ2-3, with D hard to call. The DNA for the CDR3 is TGCAGCGCCCACCCGGGCACAGATACGCAGTATTTT. Translation gives CSAHPGTDTQYF.